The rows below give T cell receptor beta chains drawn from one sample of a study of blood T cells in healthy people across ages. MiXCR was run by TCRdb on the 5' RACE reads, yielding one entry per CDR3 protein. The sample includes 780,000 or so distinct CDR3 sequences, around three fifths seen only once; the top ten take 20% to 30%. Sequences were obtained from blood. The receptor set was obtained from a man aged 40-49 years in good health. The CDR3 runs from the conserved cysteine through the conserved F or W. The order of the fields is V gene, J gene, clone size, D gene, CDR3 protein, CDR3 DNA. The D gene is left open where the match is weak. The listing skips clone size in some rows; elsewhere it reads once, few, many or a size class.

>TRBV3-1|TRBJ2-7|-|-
CASSHNRGSYEQYF
TGTGCCAGCAGCCATAATCGGGGCTCCTACGAGCAGTACTTC
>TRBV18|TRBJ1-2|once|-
CASSPTGTGSYGYTF
TGTGCCAGCTCACCAACGGGGACCGGATCCTATGGCTACACCTTC
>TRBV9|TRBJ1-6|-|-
CASSVGESPLHF
TGTGCCAGCAGCGTAGGGGAATCACCCCTCCACTTT
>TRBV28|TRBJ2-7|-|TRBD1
CASSLARDRDYEQYF
TGTGCCAGCAGTTTAGCCCGGGACAGGGATTACGAGCAGTACTTC
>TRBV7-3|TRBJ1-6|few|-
CASSHGREDSPLHF
TGTGCCAGCAGCCACGGGCGAGAGGATTCACCCCTCCACTTT
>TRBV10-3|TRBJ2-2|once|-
CAIKGAGNMPTGELFF
TGTGCCATCAAGGGCGCAGGGAATATGCCTACCGGGGAGCTGTTTTTT
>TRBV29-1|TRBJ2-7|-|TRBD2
CSVSSGSTEQYF
TGCAGCGTTTCCAGCGGGAGCACCGAGCAGTACTTC
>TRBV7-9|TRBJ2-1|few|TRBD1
CASSTPGQGYNEQFF
TGTGCCAGCAGCACGCCGGGACAGGGTTACAATGAGCAGTTCTTC
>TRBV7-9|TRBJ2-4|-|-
CASSLSRDPLAKNIQYF
TGTGCCAGCAGCTTATCACGGGATCCGCTAGCCAAAAACATTCAGTACTTC
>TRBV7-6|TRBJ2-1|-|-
CASSVTYGNEQFF
TGTGCCAGCAGCGTCACCTATGGGAATGAGCAGTTCTTC
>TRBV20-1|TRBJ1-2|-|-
CSARTDSVNYGYTF
TGCAGTGCTAGGACCGACAGCGTTAACTATGGCTACACCTTC
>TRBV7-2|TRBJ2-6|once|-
CASSPAAHSGANVLTF
TGTGCCAGCAGCCCGGCCGCCCACTCTGGGGCCAACGTCCTGACTTTC
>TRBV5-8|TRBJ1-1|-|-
CASSSGQLGTEAFF
TGTGCCAGCAGCTCTGGACAGCTGGGGACTGAAGCTTTCTTT
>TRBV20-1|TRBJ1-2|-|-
CSASPGIPNYGYTF
TGCAGTGCTAGCCCGGGAATTCCAAACTATGGCTACACCTTC
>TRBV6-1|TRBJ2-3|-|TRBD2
CACPTGGLAGDPDTQYF
TGTGCCTGTCCCACCGGCGGGCTAGCGGGAGACCCCGATACGCAGTATTTT
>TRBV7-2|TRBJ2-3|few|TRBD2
CASSPTPRLAGPTDTQYF
TGTGCCAGCAGCCCCACGCCCAGACTAGCGGGGCCCACAGATACGCAGTATTTT
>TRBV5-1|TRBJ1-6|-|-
CASSLQPGNSPLHF
TGCGCCAGCAGCTTACAGCCGGGAAATTCACCCCTCCACTTT
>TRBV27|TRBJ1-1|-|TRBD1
CASSLYTTGRNTEAFF
TGTGCCAGCAGTCTTTACACGACAGGGCGGAACACTGAAGCTTTCTTT
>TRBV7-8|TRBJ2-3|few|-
CASSSAGDTQYF
TGTGCCAGCAGCTCGGCGGGAGATACGCAGTATTTT
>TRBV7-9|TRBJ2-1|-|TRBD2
CASSLPGTSWGDEQFF
TGTGCCAGCAGCCTACCCGGGACTAGCTGGGGAGATGAGCAGTTCTTC
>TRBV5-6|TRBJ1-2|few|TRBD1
CASSYETTGTVGYTF
TGTGCCAGCAGCTATGAAACGACAGGGACAGTTGGCTACACCTTC
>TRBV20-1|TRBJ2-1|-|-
CSAGIQQGYNEQFF
TGCAGTGCTGGAATTCAACAGGGTTACAATGAGCAGTTCTTC